This T cell receptor beta chain was obtained from a study of beta chain features in type 1 diabetes. Study-level findings and limits: Within the patient group, naive, central memory and Treg TCRB repertoires appeared more similar to each other than within healthy donors. Shorter TCRB CDR3s, moderately but significantly so, marked every one of the four CD4+ subsets in Type 1 diabetes patients.

Reverse transcription of all isolated RNA meant that expressed TCRB transcripts were sequenced. About 3.5 million reads per sample on average were obtained from naive, central memory and regulatory T cell samples. Profiling relied on immunoSEQ multiplex PCR, and the TCRdb table lists in-frame clones only, not all of them. The sample shows hundreds of thousands of clones, around 15% of them seen only once. Turning to this clone: Its antigen is still unknown.

The sample taken for sequencing was naive CD4+ T cells from blood. This receptor was identified in a man in his late teens or twenties with type 1 diabetes.

The CDR3 DNA is TGTGCCAGCAGTTCACAGGGAGGCTCCTATAATTCACCCCTCCACTTT. This sequence encodes CASSSQGGSYNSPLHF. V is TRBV6-5 and J is TRBJ1-6; a weak D match, TRBD1 (6 bases). This CDR3 has 16 residues. Trimming shortened V by 4 bases and J by 0 bases, and 10 bases separated the two germline ends. In germline, CDR1 is MNHEY, CDR2 SVGAGI.